The rows below give T cell receptor beta chains drawn from one sample of a study of beta chain features in type 1 diabetes. TCRdb's table, derived via immunoSEQ multiplex PCR, lists solely in-frame clones and lacks some. The top ten clones hold approximately 1% of a sample with around 340,000 clones, about a tenth of them seen once. Sequenced: central memory CD4+ T cells from blood. These receptors were obtained from a man aged 30 to 39 with type 1 diabetes. Both conserved end residues are part of each CDR3. A D gene is named only where the DNA matches it firmly. Size values are once, few and many counts, or a class for expanded clones, and some rows have none.

j_gene: TRBJ2-2; v_gene: TRBV5-4; d_gene: -; abundance: -; len: 13; CDR3nt: TGTGCCAGCAGCTTGACCCACACCGGGGAGCTGTTTTTT; CDR3aa: CASSLTHTGELFF
j_gene: TRBJ1-5; v_gene: TRBV21-1; d_gene: -; abundance: few; len: 18; CDR3nt: TGTGCCAGCAGCCCCCGGGAGCACAGGGGTGGAAGCAATCAGCCCCAGCATTTT; CDR3aa: CASSPREHRGGSNQPQHF
j_gene: TRBJ2-5; v_gene: TRBV21-1; d_gene: -; abundance: -; len: 15; CDR3nt: TGTGCCAGCAGCACCGGGACGAGGGACCGGGAGACCCAGTACTTC; CDR3aa: CASSTGTRDRETQYF
j_gene: TRBJ2-7; v_gene: TRBV28; d_gene: -; abundance: -; len: 14; CDR3nt: TGTGCCAGCAGCCCGGGTGGGGCGCAGCGCGAGCAGTACTTC; CDR3aa: CASSPGGAQREQYF
j_gene: TRBJ2-1; v_gene: TRBV30; d_gene: TRBD1; abundance: -; len: 16; CDR3nt: TGTGCCTGGAGCGAAACCGGGACAGGGAAATACAATGAGCAGTTCTTC; CDR3aa: CAWSETGTGKYNEQFF
j_gene: TRBJ2-2; v_gene: TRBV10-3; d_gene: -; abundance: few; len: 15; CDR3nt: TGTGCCATCAGGCGGGAACACATGAACACCGGGGAGCTGTTTTTT; CDR3aa: CAIRREHMNTGELFF
j_gene: TRBJ1-1; v_gene: TRBV2; d_gene: -; abundance: -; len: 13; CDR3nt: TGTGCCAGCAGTACGGACGGATACACTGAAGCCTTCTTT; CDR3aa: CASSTDGYTEAFF
j_gene: TRBJ1-4; v_gene: TRBV11-2; d_gene: -; abundance: -; len: 13; CDR3nt: TGTGCCAGCAGCCCCCCGGGTGGAGGGAAACTGTTTTTT; CDR3aa: CASSPPGGGKLFF
j_gene: TRBJ2-3; v_gene: TRBV5-4; d_gene: TRBD2; abundance: few; len: 14; CDR3nt: TGTGCCAGCAGCTCGGGGGGGCCTGCGGATACGCAGTATTTT; CDR3aa: CASSSGGPADTQYF
j_gene: TRBJ2-3; v_gene: TRBV7-2; d_gene: TRBD2; abundance: many; len: 15; CDR3nt: TGTGCCAGCGGCACGGGGGGGGCCGGGTCAGATACGCAGTATTTT; CDR3aa: CASGTGGAGSDTQYF
j_gene: TRBJ1-5; v_gene: TRBV2; d_gene: TRBD1; abundance: few; len: 14; CDR3nt: TGTGCCAGCAGTTCCTGGGACAGGGGTCAGCCCCAGCATTTT; CDR3aa: CASSSWDRGQPQHF
j_gene: TRBJ2-3; v_gene: TRBV7-2; d_gene: TRBD2; abundance: -; len: 16; CDR3nt: TGTGCCAGCAGCTTAGGGACTAGCGGGCACACAGATACGCAGTATTTT; CDR3aa: CASSLGTSGHTDTQYF
j_gene: TRBJ2-1; v_gene: TRBV30; d_gene: -; abundance: -; len: 12; CDR3nt: TGTGCCTCACGACAACTAGCTGGTGAGCAGTTCTTC; CDR3aa: CASRQLAGEQFF
j_gene: TRBJ2-2; v_gene: TRBV11-3; d_gene: -; abundance: -; len: 15; CDR3nt: TGTGCCAGCAGCTTAGATGGCGGTAACACCGGGGAGCTGTTTTTT; CDR3aa: CASSLDGGNTGELFF
j_gene: TRBJ1-6; v_gene: TRBV27; d_gene: -; abundance: -; len: 20; CDR3nt: TGTGCCAGCAGTTTAGTAGGGGCCCTAACCTACAGGGAAATCAATTCACCCCTCCACTTT; CDR3aa: CASSLVGALTYREINSPLHF
j_gene: TRBJ2-5; v_gene: TRBV10-2; d_gene: TRBD2; abundance: -; len: 13; CDR3nt: TGCGCCAGCATGGTAGCGGGGACAGAGACCCAGTACTTC; CDR3aa: CASMVAGTETQYF
j_gene: TRBJ2-7; v_gene: TRBV11-2; d_gene: TRBD2; abundance: many; len: 14; CDR3nt: TGTGCCAGCAGCCTCGCGGGGGGCCCTTACGAGCAGTACTTC; CDR3aa: CASSLAGGPYEQYF
j_gene: TRBJ1-2; v_gene: TRBV4-3; d_gene: -; abundance: -; len: 15; CDR3nt: TGCGCCAGCAGCCAAACAGGGACCATGGACTATGGCTACACCTTC; CDR3aa: CASSQTGTMDYGYTF
j_gene: TRBJ1-1; v_gene: TRBV7-9; d_gene: TRBD1; abundance: few; len: 14; CDR3nt: TGTGCCAGCACCTTAGACAGGGGCGCCACTGAAGCTTTCTTT; CDR3aa: CASTLDRGATEAFF
j_gene: TRBJ2-3; v_gene: TRBV2; d_gene: TRBD2; abundance: few; len: 16; CDR3nt: TGTGCCAGCAGTGAAGCCCTAGCGGGGGGGGCGGATACGCAGTATTTT; CDR3aa: CASSEALAGGADTQYF
j_gene: TRBJ1-1; v_gene: TRBV6-1; d_gene: -; abundance: few; len: 13; CDR3nt: TGTGCCAGCAGGATTGGGTGGGACACTGAAGCTTTCTTT; CDR3aa: CASRIGWDTEAFF
j_gene: TRBJ2-6; v_gene: TRBV9; d_gene: -; abundance: -; len: 15; CDR3nt: TGTGCCAGCAGCGTAGTGTCCTCTGGGGCCAACGTCCTGACTTTC; CDR3aa: CASSVVSSGANVLTF
j_gene: TRBJ2-6; v_gene: TRBV11-2; d_gene: -; abundance: many; len: 12; CDR3nt: TGTGCCAGCAGCTTATACTCCCACGTCCTGACTTTC; CDR3aa: CASSLYSHVLTF
j_gene: TRBJ2-6; v_gene: TRBV5-5; d_gene: -; abundance: few; len: 16; CDR3nt: TGTGCCAGCAGCTTGATGATAAGCTCTGGGGCCAACGTCCTGACTTTC; CDR3aa: CASSLMISSGANVLTF
j_gene: TRBJ1-2; v_gene: TRBV19; d_gene: -; abundance: -; len: 14; CDR3nt: TGTGCCAGTAGTATCGGCAGCATAGACTATGGCTACACCTTC; CDR3aa: CASSIGSIDYGYTF
j_gene: TRBJ2-7; v_gene: TRBV29-1; d_gene: TRBD1; abundance: -; len: 11; CDR3nt: TGCAGCGTGGTAGGGGACAGTGAGCAGTACTTC; CDR3aa: CSVVGDSEQYF
j_gene: TRBJ2-5; v_gene: TRBV2; d_gene: -; abundance: -; len: 15; CDR3nt: TGTGCCAGCAGTGAGGGGGGACAGTACGGGGAGACCCAGTACTTC; CDR3aa: CASSEGGQYGETQYF
j_gene: TRBJ1-3; v_gene: TRBV7-2; d_gene: TRBD1; abundance: -; len: 16; CDR3nt: TGTGCCAGCAGCTCGCCGGGACAGCTCTCTGGAAACACCATATATTTT; CDR3aa: CASSSPGQLSGNTIYF
j_gene: TRBJ1-6; v_gene: TRBV30; d_gene: TRBD1; abundance: -; len: 12; CDR3nt: TGTGCCTGGGGGGACAGGGGATCACCCCTCCACTTT; CDR3aa: CAWGDRGSPLHF
j_gene: TRBJ2-7; v_gene: TRBV6-6; d_gene: TRBD2; abundance: -; len: 14; CDR3nt: TGTGCCAGCAGTTATAGCGGGGCCCCGTACGAGCAGTACTTC; CDR3aa: CASSYSGAPYEQYF
j_gene: TRBJ1-2; v_gene: TRBV30; d_gene: -; abundance: few; len: 15; CDR3nt: TGTGCCTGGAGTGTACCGCAGGGTGGGAACTATGGCTACACCTTC; CDR3aa: CAWSVPQGGNYGYTF
j_gene: TRBJ2-3; v_gene: TRBV7-2; d_gene: TRBD2; abundance: few; len: 17; CDR3nt: TGTGCCAGCAGCACCCGTATCAGCGGGGGCTACACAGATACGCAGTATTTT; CDR3aa: CASSTRISGGYTDTQYF
j_gene: TRBJ2-2; v_gene: TRBV9; d_gene: TRBD2; abundance: -; len: 18; CDR3nt: TGTGCCAGCAGCCCCCACGAGTCAGGACTAGCAGGAACCGGGGAGCTGTTTTTT; CDR3aa: CASSPHESGLAGTGELFF
j_gene: TRBJ2-5; v_gene: TRBV6-5; d_gene: TRBD1; abundance: many; len: 14; CDR3nt: TGTGCCAGCAGAGCAAGCAGGGGGCGAGAGACCCAGTACTTC; CDR3aa: CASRASRGRETQYF
j_gene: TRBJ2-3; v_gene: TRBV5-1; d_gene: -; abundance: few; len: 11; CDR3nt: TGCGCCAGCAGCTTAGTAGATACGCAGTATTTT; CDR3aa: CASSLVDTQYF
j_gene: TRBJ1-3; v_gene: TRBV6-1; d_gene: -; abundance: few; len: 15; CDR3nt: TGTGCCAGCAGTGAAAATGGGAGTGACGGAAACACCATATATTTT; CDR3aa: CASSENGSDGNTIYF
j_gene: TRBJ2-7; v_gene: TRBV25-1; d_gene: -; abundance: few; len: 15; CDR3nt: TGTGCCAGCAGTGATACAGCGGAAAACCCCTACGAGCAGTACTTC; CDR3aa: CASSDTAENPYEQYF
j_gene: TRBJ1-2; v_gene: TRBV27; d_gene: -; abundance: -; len: 11; CDR3nt: TGTGCCAGCAAGACAGCGGGCGGCTACACCTTC; CDR3aa: CASKTAGGYTF
j_gene: TRBJ2-5; v_gene: TRBV7-9; d_gene: TRBD1; abundance: many; len: 12; CDR3nt: TGTGCCAGCGGCAACAGGGGAGAGACCCAGTACTTC; CDR3aa: CASGNRGETQYF
j_gene: TRBJ1-1; v_gene: TRBV6-6; d_gene: TRBD1; abundance: -; len: 16; CDR3nt: TGTGCCAGCAAACCATTCCAGGGGGCTAAGGACACTGAAGCTTTCTTT; CDR3aa: CASKPFQGAKDTEAFF
j_gene: TRBJ1-1; v_gene: TRBV5-1; d_gene: -; abundance: -; len: 14; CDR3nt: TGCGCCAGCAGCCGGCAGTTCATGAACACTGAAGCTTTCTTT; CDR3aa: CASSRQFMNTEAFF
j_gene: TRBJ2-3; v_gene: TRBV4-1; d_gene: -; abundance: few; len: 16; CDR3nt: TGCGCCAGCAGCCAAGGAATTAGCGCTAGCACAGATACGCAGTATTTT; CDR3aa: CASSQGISASTDTQYF
j_gene: TRBJ2-3; v_gene: TRBV7-9; d_gene: -; abundance: few; len: 16; CDR3nt: TGTGCCAGCAGCTTAGGTCAAATGGCGGTTACAGATACGCAGTATTTT; CDR3aa: CASSLGQMAVTDTQYF
j_gene: TRBJ2-7; v_gene: TRBV18; d_gene: -; abundance: few; len: 13; CDR3nt: TGTGCCAGCTCACCAGGGGGGTCCTACGAGCAGTACTTC; CDR3aa: CASSPGGSYEQYF
j_gene: TRBJ1-2; v_gene: TRBV4-1; d_gene: TRBD1; abundance: -; len: 14; CDR3nt: TGCGCCAGCAGCCAAGATCAGGGGGGCTATGGCTACACCTTC; CDR3aa: CASSQDQGGYGYTF
j_gene: TRBJ2-7; v_gene: TRBV27; d_gene: -; abundance: few; len: 13; CDR3nt: TGTGCCAGCAGTTTTCAGCAGGGGACCGAGCAGTACTTC; CDR3aa: CASSFQQGTEQYF
j_gene: TRBJ2-3; v_gene: TRBV11-2; d_gene: -; abundance: -; len: 10; CDR3nt: TGTGCCAGCAGCACAGATACGCAGTATTTT; CDR3aa: CASSTDTQYF
j_gene: TRBJ2-5; v_gene: TRBV29-1; d_gene: TRBD2; abundance: few; len: 15; CDR3nt: TGCAGCGTCCCCTCATCTAGCGGGGTACAAGAGACCCAGTACTTC; CDR3aa: CSVPSSSGVQETQYF
j_gene: TRBJ1-2; v_gene: TRBV20-1; d_gene: -; abundance: -; len: 11; CDR3nt: TGCAGTACCCAGGGTTCCTATGGCTACACCTTC; CDR3aa: CSTQGSYGYTF
j_gene: TRBJ1-2; v_gene: TRBV6-5; d_gene: -; abundance: -; len: 13; CDR3nt: TGTGCCAGCAGTTACTCGGGGCAGCGCTCCTACACCTTC; CDR3aa: CASSYSGQRSYTF
j_gene: TRBJ1-5; v_gene: TRBV7-9; d_gene: -; abundance: few; len: 15; CDR3nt: TGTGCCAGCAGCGGACACGCAGGGTGGGATCAGCCCCAGCATTTT; CDR3aa: CASSGHAGWDQPQHF
j_gene: TRBJ2-2; v_gene: TRBV7-2; d_gene: TRBD2; abundance: few; len: 18; CDR3nt: TGTGCCAGCAGCTTAGCGCGTCTAGCGGGGCCGAACACCGGGGAGCTGTTTTTT; CDR3aa: CASSLARLAGPNTGELFF
j_gene: TRBJ2-1; v_gene: TRBV7-2; d_gene: -; abundance: few; len: 14; CDR3nt: TGTGCCAGCAGCTTAGTCGTCAGGGGCAATGAGCAGTTCTTC; CDR3aa: CASSLVVRGNEQFF
j_gene: TRBJ2-3; v_gene: TRBV18; d_gene: -; abundance: few; len: 13; CDR3nt: TGTGCCAGCTCACCACCGGTATCCGATACGCAGTATTTT; CDR3aa: CASSPPVSDTQYF
j_gene: TRBJ2-7; v_gene: TRBV29-1; d_gene: -; abundance: -; len: 13; CDR3nt: TGCAGCGTTGGTTCACGGAGCTCCTACGAGCAGTACTTC; CDR3aa: CSVGSRSSYEQYF
j_gene: TRBJ2-1; v_gene: TRBV4-1; d_gene: -; abundance: -; len: 15; CDR3nt: TGCGCCAGCAGCCAAGAGGACACTTCCTACAATGAGCAGTTCTTC; CDR3aa: CASSQEDTSYNEQFF